Below are 12 T cell receptor beta chains sequenced from a single sample in a study of T cell responses to AZD1222 COVID-19 vaccine. Profiled with immunoSEQ multiplex PCR; TCRdb holds only in-frame clones, not every one. The sample carries 170,000 or so clones, 90% recorded once. The sequencing used peripheral blood, collected on day 0 of AZD1222 vaccination. These receptors all come from an adult in good health.

This CDR3 is CASSSLGRGGTEAFF. The CDR3 nucleotides are TGTGCCAGTAGTAGCCTTGGCCGGGGGGGGACTGAAGCTTTCTTT. V gene TRBV19 combines with J gene TRBJ1-1; D may be TRBD1 (5 bases). V dropped 4 bases and J dropped 5 bases, with 17 bases sitting between them. Per germline, CDR1 LNHDA and CDR2 SQIVND (reference sequence). The CDR3 sequence is 15 residues long.

This clone was seen only a few times. The V and J genes are TRBV7-9 and TRBJ2-7; 10 positions match TRBD1. V was pared by 7 bases and J by 1 base, with 7 bases of the junction left unmatched. CDR3 length equals 15 residues. From germline, CDR1 is SEHNR and CDR2 FQNEAQ (reference sequence). CDR3 coding DNA: TGTGCCAGCATCAAAGACAGGGGGCCGTCCTACGAGCAGTACTTC. It encodes CASIKDRGPSYEQYF.

This clone was recorded once. The V and J genes are TRBV4-1 and TRBJ2-7; 7 bases are a match to TRBD2. There are 17 residues in the CDR3. V lost 0 bases to trimming and J lost 6 bases; unmatched junction nucleotides: 14. Germline CDR1 is MGHRA and CDR2 is YSYEKL. DNA of the CDR3: TGCGCCAGCAGCCAAGATGCAGGAGCTAGCGGTGGAGGCGAGCAGTACTTC. This gives the protein CASSQDAGASGGGEQYF.

The chain joins TRBV23-1 to TRBJ1-6; D remains ambiguous. TRBV23-1 counts as an open reading frame of uncertain function. Trimming removed 0 bases from V and 3 bases from J, with 6 bases in between. The CDR3 runs to 15 residues. CDR3 protein: CASSQSMNYNSPLHF. CDR3 in DNA: TGCGCCAGCAGTCAATCGATGAACTATAATTCACCCCTCCACTTT.

The chain joins TRBV9 to TRBJ2-7; D tentatively reads TRBD1 or TRBD2 (5 bases each). This CDR3 contains 15 residues. With 4 bases removed from V and 6 bases from J, the gap between germline ends came to 20 bases. In germline, CDR1 is SGDLS, CDR2 YYNGEE. In DNA form, the CDR3 reads TGTGCCAGCAGCCCCTCGGGAACAGGTAAAGGCGAGCAGTACTTC. It yields the protein CASSPSGTGKGEQYF.

This chain uses TRBV18 with TRBJ1-6, with D maybe TRBD1 (6 bases). V was pared by 3 bases and J by 8 bases, with 11 bases between. This CDR3 contains 14 residues. CDR1 and CDR2 (germline): KGHSH, LQKENI. CDR3 in amino acids: CASSPGHRDSPLHF. CDR3 DNA sequence: TGTGCCAGCTCACCCGGACACAGGGATTCACCCCTCCACTTT.

CDR3 nucleotide sequence: TGTGCCAGCAGCTCCCCTTCCAATGAGCAGTTCTTC. The encoded protein is CASSSPSNEQFF. The gene calls are TRBV7-2 and TRBJ2-1; D is unclear. The germline V gene encodes CDR1 SGHTA and CDR2 FQGNSA. With 4 bases removed from V and 6 bases from J, the gap between germline ends came to 7 bases. The CDR3 spans 12 residues.

This sequence joins TRBV5-1 and TRBJ1-1; the D is unclear. Trimming left V 0 bases short and J 5 bases short, with 8 bases between. Germline CDR1 SGHRS, CDR2 YFSETQ. The CDR3 runs to 13 residues. CDR3 coding DNA: TGCGCCAGCAGCTTGGAGGCAGTTACTGAAGCTTTCTTT. Translated, it gives CASSLEAVTEAFF.

The chain has TRBV19 and TRBJ2-3, with D perhaps assigned TRBD1 or TRBD2 (6 bases each). Germline V gene sequence: CDR1 LNHDA, CDR2 SQIVND (reference sequence). This CDR3 contains 16 residues. Trimming removed 7 bases from V and 1 base from J, with 18 bases in between. CDR3 protein: CASTWGAQGGTDTQYF. The CDR3 nucleotides are TGTGCCAGTACATGGGGGGCACAGGGCGGCACAGATACGCAGTATTTT.

This chain links TRBV11-2 with TRBJ2-5, with TRBD1 matching over 7 bases. V trimming: 5 bases; J trimming: 5 bases; junction bases outside the gene matches: 5. The CDR3 runs 13 residues. Germline CDR1 SGHAT, CDR2 FQNNGV. The CDR3 region is CASSQGQRETQYF. CDR3 nucleotides: TGTGCCAGCAGCCAGGGACAGAGGGAGACCCAGTACTTC.

This clone was seen once. This rearrangement joins TRBV9 to TRBJ2-1, with TRBD2 matching 7 bases. The CDR3 extends over 14 amino acids. Germline V gives CDR1 SGDLS, CDR2 YYNGEE. Trimming removed 0 bases from V and 8 bases from J; junction bases left unmatched: 5. The CDR3 DNA is TGTGCCAGCAGCGTAGAGGTAGGGAGGGATGAGCAGTTCTTC. Protein sequence: CASSVEVGRDEQFF.

The V and J genes are TRBV3-1 (or the pseudogene TRBV3-2) and TRBJ2-7, with 9 bases aligning to TRBD2. The length of the CDR3 is 15 residues. Per germline, CDR1 LGHDT and CDR2 YNNKEL (reference sequence). The ends lost 4 bases at V and 2 bases at J; junction bases unmatched: 6. CDR3 coding DNA: TGTGCCAGCAGCCCAGGCGGGGGGGCGGCCTACGAGCAGTACTTC. The encoded protein is CASSPGGGAAYEQYF.